This TCR beta chain derives from a study of blood T cell repertoires in COVID-19. In the study overall: Acute and convalescent COVID-19 samples came from the United States, Italy and Spain. In each case, the material was cDNA or gDNA derived from T cells, B-cell-depleted T cells, or PBMCs.

The junction had 6 bases not matched to a gene; V was cut back by 4 bases and J by 4 bases. The CDR3 is 14 amino acids. Germline loops: CDR1 MGHRA, CDR2 YSYEKL. The Seattle site enrolled patients during active infection and followed them longitudinally. How the authors handled the data: Scientists estimated how many nucleated cells there were by amplifying reference gene primers. Method: immunoSEQ multiplex PCR; TCRdb's copy keeps in-frame clones and lacks some. V, J and clone size derive from that table, while D and trimming were established from the DNA sequence. The sample consists of around 60,000 clones, around 91% of them appearing once.

The TCR sequence derives from a woman aged 55 to 70 with COVID-19, enrolled during active disease. Sequencing used peripheral blood. This sequence joins TRBV4-1 and TRBJ1-2, with 7 positions matching TRBD1. The CDR3 bases are TGCGCCAGCAGCCGTTCGGCAGGGGGCTATGGCTACACCTTC. As protein: CASSRSAGGYGYTF.